The 6 T cell receptor beta chains presented below share a single source sample, sequenced in a study of T-cell memory formation after mild COVID-19. TCRdb passed the 5' RACE reads through MiXCR, listing each CDR3 protein once. The sample holds approximately 250,000 distinct CDR3 sequences, about 17% seen once. The sequenced sample consisted of PBMCs or a T cell subset sorted from them (not recorded which). These TCRs come from a man between 18 and 29 years old who had mild COVID-19 (a few samples of this study predate the infection). Cell type and time point are not known.

This chain links TRBV5-6 with TRBJ2-1; 8 bases are shared with TRBD2. Losses at the gene ends were 4 bases for V and 9 bases for J; bases not matched to a gene: 15. This CDR3 has 16 residues. Per germline, CDR1 SGHDT and CDR2 YYEEEE. The CDR3 bases are TGTGCCAGCAGCGCTTATTCCGGGGGGGCTAGTGGTGAGCAGTTCTTC. This translates into CASSAYSGGASGEQFF.

The table lists this clonotype with a few counts. As DNA, the CDR3 is TGTGCCAGCAGCGATGACACGAACTATGGCTACACCTTC. This gives the protein CASSDDTNYGYTF. The chain combines TRBV9 with TRBJ1-2; D call uncertain. The CDR3 has 13 amino acids. The V gene's germline CDR1 is SGDLS and CDR2 YYNGEE. The V gene lost 3 bases and the J gene lost 2 bases, with 8 bases spanning the gap.

This clonotype has a handful of counts. The chain recombines TRBV12-3 or TRBV12-4 with TRBJ1-2; D unresolved. The CDR3 has 11 amino acids. V lost 6 bases and J lost 7, with 9 bases in between. The CDR3 protein is CASSLGVGYTF. CDR3 DNA: TGTGCCAGCAGCCTTGGTGTTGGCTACACCTTC.

This clonotype was found a few times. J is TRBJ2-2 and V is TRBV7-3; D possibly corresponds to TRBD1 (5 bases). CDR1 and CDR2 from the germline V gene are SGHTA and FQGTGA. The CDR3 contains 15 residues. V was clipped by 5 bases and J by 4 bases, with 14 bases between them. The CDR3 sequence: CASSVGQGSTGELFF. The CDR3 DNA is TGTGCCAGCAGCGTGGGTCAGGGAAGCACCGGGGAGCTGTTTTTT. Full variable domain (remainder filled in from reference TRBV7-3 and TRBJ2-2): GAGVSQTPSNKVTEKGKYVELRCDPISGHTALYWYRQSLGQGPEFLIYFQGTGAADDSGLPNDRFFAVRPEGSVSTLKIQRTERGDSAVYLCASSVGQGSTGELFFGEGSRLTVL.

This sequence joins TRBV19 and TRBJ1-4, with D tentatively TRBD1 (6 bases). CDR1 and CDR2 from the germline V gene are LNHDA and SQIVND (reference sequence). The CDR3 length is 15 residues. V was clipped by 5 bases and J by 4 bases, with 14 bases between them. CDR3 loop: CASSPQGLGNEKLFF. The CDR3 coding sequence is TGTGCCAGTAGTCCACAGGGATTGGGTAATGAAAAACTGTTTTTT.

This clonotype was counted only a few times. V and J are TRBV4-3 and TRBJ2-3; 7 positions agree with TRBD1. The germline V gene encodes CDR1 LGHNA and CDR2 YSLEER. Trimming cost V 1 base and J 1 base; bases outside gene matches: 2. The CDR3 length is 15 residues. The CDR3 here is CASSQAGGGTDTQYF. The CDR3 bases are TGCGCCAGCAGCCAAGCAGGGGGTGGCACAGATACGCAGTATTTT.